This T cell receptor (beta chain) stems from a study of CD4+ T cells in melanoma. Study results and limitations: Reportedly, melanoma neoantigen-specific CD4+ T cells showed varied differentiation states.

Produced via immunoSEQ multiplex PCR; TCRdb's table is partial and in-frame only. There are 45,000 or so clones in the sample; roughly 87% occur only once, and approximately 10% lies in the top ten. Germline V gene data show CDR1 as SEHNR and CDR2 as FQNEAQ (reference sequence). CDR3 size: 16 residues. V shed 6 bases and J shed 5 bases, with 19 bases lying between them. On this clone: Its antigen remains unidentified.

Sequencing used peripheral blood. The origin of this receptor is a human donor with melanoma. This chain joins TRBV7-9 and TRBJ1-4; TRBD1 is a possible D gene (6 bases). The CDR3 DNA follows: TGTGCCAGCAGTTTGACATACGGGACACCAAATGAAAAACTGTTTTTT. Residues: CASSLTYGTPNEKLFF. The full variable domain, completed using reference TRBV7-9 and TRBJ1-4, is DTGVSQNPRHKITKRGQNVTFRCDPISEHNRLYWYRQTLGQGPEFLTYFQNEAQLEKSRLLSDRFSAERPKGSFSTLEIQRTEQGDSAMYLCASSLTYGTPNEKLFFGSGTQLSVL.